Below, 4 T cell receptor beta chains from the same sample are listed, as sequenced in a study of blood T cells in healthy people across ages. A sample-barcoded 5' primer and a J-beta primer mix were used in a second PCR of roughly 7 to 11 cycles. TCRdb reprocessed the 5' RACE reads via MiXCR and lists one record per CDR3 protein. The sample has fewer than 900,000 distinct CDR3 sequences; approximately 39% are singletons. Sequenced material: blood. The source is a woman aged 60-75 years in good health.

This clonotype was seen more than once but under ten times. The CDR3: CASSRTGSDEQYF. CDR3 DNA: TGTGCCAGCAGCCGGACAGGGTCGGACGAGCAGTACTTC. V is TRBV7-6 and J is TRBJ2-7; TRBD1 matches 8 bases. V was pared by 5 bases and J by 5 bases, with 5 bases of the junction left unmatched. Germline CDR1 SGHVS, CDR2 FNYEAQ. The CDR3 contains 13 residues.

The rearrangement joins TRBV29-1 to TRBJ2-5; D is possibly TRBD2 (5 bases). This CDR3 spans 12 amino acids. Germline CDR1 reads SQVTM; CDR2 reads ANQGSEA. Trimming took off 7 bases at V and 5 bases at J, with 14 bases between the two ends. CDR3 sequence reads: CSATTTGETQYF. The CDR3 nucleotides read TGCAGCGCTACCACAACGGGGGAGACCCAGTACTTC.

To note about this clonotype: Sequence at one end of the junction differs from germline and may be a read error. J is TRBJ2-5 and V is TRBV20-1, with TRBD1 matching 10 bases. The CDR3 is 16 residues long. CDR1 is DFQATT and CDR2 is SNEGSKA in the germline V gene (reference sequence). The CDR3 DNA sequence: TGCAGTGCTCGAGACCGGGACAGGGGAGTTCAAGAGACCCAGTACTTC. As protein: CSARDRDRGVQETQYF.

With regard to this clonotype: Germline is not matched at one junction end, which may reflect a read error. The chain combines TRBV13 with TRBJ1-6, with D maybe TRBD1 (6 bases). The CDR3 has 14 amino acids. CDR1 is PRHDT, CDR2 FYEKMQ, per germline (reference sequence). The CDR3 bases are TGTGCCAGCAGCTTTCGGGACATCACTTCACCCCCCCACTTT. As protein: CASSFRDITSPPHF.